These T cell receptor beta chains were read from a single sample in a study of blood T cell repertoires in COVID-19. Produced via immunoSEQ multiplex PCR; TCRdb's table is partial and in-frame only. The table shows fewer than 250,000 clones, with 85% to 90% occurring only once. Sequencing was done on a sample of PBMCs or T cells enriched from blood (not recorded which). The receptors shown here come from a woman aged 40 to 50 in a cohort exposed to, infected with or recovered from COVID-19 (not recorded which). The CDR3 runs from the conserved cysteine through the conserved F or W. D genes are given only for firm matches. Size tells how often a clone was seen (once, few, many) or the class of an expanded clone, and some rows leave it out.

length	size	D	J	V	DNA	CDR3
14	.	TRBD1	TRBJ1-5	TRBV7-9	TGTGCCAGCAGCCGGGACAGTGTTAATCAGCCCCAGCATTTT	CASSRDSVNQPQHF
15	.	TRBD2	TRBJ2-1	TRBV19	TGTGCCAGTAGTCTGGGTGGGGGGGCCTACAATGAGCAGTTCTTC	CASSLGGGAYNEQFF
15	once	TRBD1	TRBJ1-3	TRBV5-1	TGCGCCAGCACCTCCGACAGGGACTTTGGGGGCACCATATATTTT	CASTSDRDFGGTIYF
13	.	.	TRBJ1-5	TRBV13	TGTGCCAGCAGCTTAGTCCCGGGTCAGCCCCAGCATTTT	CASSLVPGQPQHF
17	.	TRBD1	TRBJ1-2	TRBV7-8	TGTGCCAGCAGCTTAGGTCCAGGGGGCCATCTTCTAGGAGGCTACACCTTC	CASSLGPGGHLLGGYTF
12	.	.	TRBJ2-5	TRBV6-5	TGTGCCAGCGGCAGGGCCGAAGAGACCCAGTACTTC	CASGRAEETQYF
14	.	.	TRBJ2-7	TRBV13	TGTGCCAGCAGTACGGCACTAGAACGGCACGAGCAGTACTTC	CASSTALERHEQYF
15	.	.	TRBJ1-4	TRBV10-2	TGCGCCAGCAGGCGAGAGGGTGCTAAGAATGAAAAACTGTTTTTT	CASRREGAKNEKLFF
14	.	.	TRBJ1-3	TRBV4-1	TGCGCCAGCAGCCAATTACAGGGTGGGGGCACCATATATTTT	CASSQLQGGGTIYF
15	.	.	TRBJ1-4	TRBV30	TGTGCCTGGAGTGTACTGGGCAGGGAAGGCGAAAAACTGTTTTTT	CAWSVLGREGEKLFF
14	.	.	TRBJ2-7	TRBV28	TGTGCCAGCAGTTTACGACAGGGAGGCTACGAGCAGTACTTC	CASSLRQGGYEQYF
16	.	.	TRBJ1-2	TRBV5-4	TGTGCCAGCAGTTCACCCGCCGGAACAGCTTTCTATGGCTACACCTTC	CASSSPAGTAFYGYTF
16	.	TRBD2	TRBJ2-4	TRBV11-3	TGTGCCAGCAGCTTAGATCGGACTAGCGGGAGCCTCATTCAGTACTTC	CASSLDRTSGSLIQYF
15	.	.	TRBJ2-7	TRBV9	TGTGCCAGCAGCGGTAATTCGGCCCCACCAGGGGAGCAGTACTTC	CASSGNSAPPGEQYF
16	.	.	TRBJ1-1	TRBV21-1	TGTGCCAGCAGCAAAGACCACTTGCACGGGAACACTGAAGCTTTCTTT	CASSKDHLHGNTEAFF
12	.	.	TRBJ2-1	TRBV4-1	TGCGCCAGCAGCCATAGGGGTAATGAGCAGTTCTTC	CASSHRGNEQFF
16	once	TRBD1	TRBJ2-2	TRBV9	TGTGCCAGCAGCGCCGACAGGGGGGGAAATCCCGGGGAGCTGTTTTTT	CASSADRGGNPGELFF
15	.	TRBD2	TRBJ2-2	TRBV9	TGTGCCAGCACTCAAAGCGGGGGGAGCACCGGGGAGCTGTTTTTT	CASTQSGGSTGELFF
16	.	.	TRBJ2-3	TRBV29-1	TGCAGCGTTGAAGGTGGTAGGAGTCAGGGGTCCGATACGCAGTATTTT	CSVEGGRSQGSDTQYF
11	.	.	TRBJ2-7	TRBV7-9	TGTGCCAGCAGCCCAGGCTACGAGCAGTACTTC	CASSPGYEQYF
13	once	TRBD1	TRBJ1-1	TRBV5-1	TGCGCCAGCAGCGTCGGGACAGGGAATGAAGCTTTCTTT	CASSVGTGNEAFF
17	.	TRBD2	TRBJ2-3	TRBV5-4	TGTGCCAGCAGCTTTCGAACTAGCGGGAGGGGGTACGATACGCAGTATTTT	CASSFRTSGRGYDTQYF
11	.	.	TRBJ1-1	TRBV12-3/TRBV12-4	TGTGCCAGCAGTCTCGGCGGTGAAGCTTTCTTT	CASSLGGEAFF
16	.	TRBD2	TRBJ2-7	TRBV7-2	TGTGCCAGCAGCTTACGGACTAGCGGGAGGAGCCACGAGCAGTACTTC	CASSLRTSGRSHEQYF
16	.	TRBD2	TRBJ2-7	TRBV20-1	TGCAGTGCTAGTAAGCTAGCGGGGGGGCGGTCCTACGAGCAGTACTTC	CSASKLAGGRSYEQYF
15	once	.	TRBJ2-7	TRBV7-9	TGTGCCAGCAGCCCCCCAGGTGGATACTCCTACGAGCAGTACTTC	CASSPPGGYSYEQYF
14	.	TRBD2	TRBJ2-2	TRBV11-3	TGTGCCAGCAGAGTAGCGGGGAGCCCCGGGGAGCTGTTTTTT	CASRVAGSPGELFF